This T cell receptor beta chain was retrieved from a study of beta chain features in type 1 diabetes. Study observations and caveats: Type 1 diabetes patients had TCRB CDR3s that were shorter (moderately but significantly so) in all four CD4+ subsets. Resolution of whether HLA type affects TCRB rearrangement was not achieved here.

Every isolated RNA sample was fully reverse transcribed, so sequencing captured expressed TCRB transcripts. About 3.9 million reads on average were seen across naive, central memory and regulatory T cell samples. TCRdb's table, derived via immunoSEQ multiplex PCR, lists solely in-frame clones and lacks some. The data show over 100,000 clones, about 15% seen once. Looked up from germline, CDR1 is SGHDN and CDR2 is FVKESK. Trimming cost V 6 bases and J 10 bases, with 12 bases left between them. This CDR3 has 11 amino acids. For this clone: Its cognate antigen is unknown.

Sequencing used central memory CD4+ T cells from blood. V and J are TRBV14 and TRBJ2-5; a possible D gene is TRBD2 (6 bases). This TCR was recovered from a young man with type 1 diabetes. This chain's CDR3 is CASSQRTIQYF. The DNA of the CDR3 is TGTGCCAGCAGTCAAAGGACTATCCAGTACTTC.